Listed below are T cell receptor beta chains from one sample, sequenced in a study of T cell changes during pregnancy in multiple sclerosis. TCRdb's table, derived via immunoSEQ multiplex PCR, lists solely in-frame clones and lacks some. The sample lists tens of thousands of clones; about 92% were seen once. The sequences come from peripheral blood, collected in the third trimester of pregnancy. The receptors here all came from a female donor in good health, enrolled as a control in a pregnancy study. Both conserved end residues are part of each CDR3. D genes are given only for firm matches. Size tells how often a clone was seen (once, few, many) or the class of an expanded clone, and some rows leave it out.

v_call	j_call	d_call	cdr3_length	clone_size	cdr3_aa	cdr3_nt
TRBV27	TRBJ2-7	TRBD2	16	NA	CASSLSLAGGLREQYF	TGTGCCAGCAGTTTATCACTAGCGGGAGGCCTCCGCGAGCAGTACTTC
TRBV7-9	TRBJ1-4	NA	14	NA	CASSLAGGGEKLFF	TGTGCCAGCAGCTTAGCGGGGGGAGGAGAAAAACTGTTTTTT
TRBV7-8	TRBJ2-3	NA	12	NA	CASSLGADTQYF	TGTGCCAGCAGCTTAGGAGCAGATACGCAGTATTTT
TRBV27	TRBJ2-1	NA	16	NA	CASSLSQGLIRREQFF	TGTGCCAGCAGTTTATCCCAGGGTCTAATTCGGCGGGAGCAGTTCTTC
TRBV30	TRBJ2-1	NA	10	NA	CAWSGGEQFF	TGTGCCTGGAGCGGGGGTGAGCAGTTCTTC
TRBV28	TRBJ1-2	TRBD1	15	NA	CASSLVIRDRDGYTF	TGTGCCAGCAGTTTGGTGATCCGGGACAGGGACGGCTACACCTTC
TRBV4-3	TRBJ1-1	TRBD1	16	once	CASSQEGTALNTEAFF	TGCGCCAGCAGCCAAGAAGGGACAGCCTTGAACACTGAAGCTTTCTTT
TRBV5-1	TRBJ2-7	NA	15	NA	CASSLNGGSFYEQYF	TGCGCCAGCAGCTTGAATGGGGGGAGTTTTTACGAGCAGTACTTC
TRBV15	TRBJ2-3	NA	16	NA	CATSRDAVGGADTQYF	TGTGCCACCAGCAGAGATGCGGTCGGCGGGGCAGATACGCAGTATTTT
TRBV4-3	TRBJ2-1	NA	17	NA	CASSQDWSTSSYNEQFF	TGCGCCAGCAGCCAAGATTGGTCTACGAGCTCCTACAATGAGCAGTTCTTC
TRBV7-9	TRBJ1-1	NA	12	NA	CASSLGGSEAFF	TGTGCCAGCAGCTTAGGAGGGTCCGAAGCTTTCTTT
TRBV29-1	TRBJ2-2	TRBD1	15	NA	CSVAPGTGLTGELFF	TGCAGCGTTGCACCCGGGACAGGCTTAACCGGGGAGCTGTTTTTT
TRBV28	TRBJ1-6	TRBD1	15	NA	CASSSGQGDNSPLHF	TGTGCCAGCAGTTCGGGACAGGGCGATAATTCACCCCTCCACTTT
TRBV6-4	TRBJ1-1	NA	14	NA	CASSERTEGTEAFF	TGTGCCAGCAGTGAGAGGACAGAAGGTACTGAAGCTTTCTTT